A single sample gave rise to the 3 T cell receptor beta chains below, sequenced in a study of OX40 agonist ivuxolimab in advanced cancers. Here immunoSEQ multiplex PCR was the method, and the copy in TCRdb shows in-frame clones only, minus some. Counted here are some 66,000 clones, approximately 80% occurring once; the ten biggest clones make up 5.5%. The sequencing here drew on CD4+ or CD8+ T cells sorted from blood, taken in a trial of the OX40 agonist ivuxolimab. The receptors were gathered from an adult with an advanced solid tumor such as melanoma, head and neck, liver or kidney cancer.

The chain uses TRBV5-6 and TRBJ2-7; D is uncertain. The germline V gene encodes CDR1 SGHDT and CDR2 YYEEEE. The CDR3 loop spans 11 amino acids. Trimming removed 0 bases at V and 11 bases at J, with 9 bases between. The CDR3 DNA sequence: TGTGCCAGCAGCTTGGGGACCCTTGAGTACTTC. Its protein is CASSLGTLEYF.

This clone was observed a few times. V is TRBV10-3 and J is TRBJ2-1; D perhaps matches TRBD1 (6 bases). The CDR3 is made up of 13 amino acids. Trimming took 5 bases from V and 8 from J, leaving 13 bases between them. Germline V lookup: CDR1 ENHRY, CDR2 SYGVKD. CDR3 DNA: TGTGCCATCAGTAAACAGGGTAGCGATGAGCAGTTCTTC. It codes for CAISKQGSDEQFF.

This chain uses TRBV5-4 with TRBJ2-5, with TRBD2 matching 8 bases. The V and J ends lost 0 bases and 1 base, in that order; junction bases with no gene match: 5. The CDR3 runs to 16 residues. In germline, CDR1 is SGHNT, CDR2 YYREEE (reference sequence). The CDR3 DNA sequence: TGTGCCAGCAGCTTGGGTGGCGGGGGGCGCCAAGAGACCCAGTACTTC. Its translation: CASSLGGGGRQETQYF.